A selection of T cell receptor beta chains follows, all from one sample in a study of T cells in Graves' hyperthyroidism and ophthalmopathy. TCRdb recomputed calls from the multiplex PCR reads with MiXCR, one row per CDR3 protein. Of more than 500,000 distinct CDR3 sequences in the sample, 40% to 50% are singletons; the top ten hold about two fifths. Sample: peripheral blood or thyroid tissue (not recorded which). Receptors originate from an adult woman with Graves' disease, either hyperthyroidism or ophthalmopathy (not recorded which). Both conserved end residues are part of each CDR3. The D gene is left open where the match is weak. Part of the rows lack a size; the others show once, few, many or a class for expanded clones.

j_call: TRBJ2-7
d_call: NA
cdr3_length: 15
v_call: TRBV19
clone_size: few
cdr3_aa: CASSISDRSIYEQYF
cdr3_nt: TGTGCCAGTAGTATAAGTGACAGGTCCATCTACGAGCAGTACTTC

j_call: TRBJ2-7
d_call: NA
cdr3_length: 15
v_call: TRBV9
clone_size: NA
cdr3_aa: CASSRKATRFHEQYF
cdr3_nt: TGTGCCAGCAGTCGAAAAGCTACTAGATTCCACGAGCAGTACTTC

j_call: TRBJ1-3
d_call: NA
cdr3_length: 16
v_call: TRBV7-2
clone_size: NA
cdr3_aa: CASSPKRRVSGNTIYF
cdr3_nt: TGTGCCAGCAGCCCAAAAAGACGGGTCTCTGGAAACACCATATATTTT

j_call: TRBJ1-2
d_call: TRBD1
cdr3_length: 11
v_call: TRBV25-1
clone_size: NA
cdr3_aa: CARGQGGGYTF
cdr3_nt: TGTGCTAGAGGACAGGGGGGTGGCTACACCTTC

j_call: TRBJ2-5
d_call: TRBD2
cdr3_length: 14
v_call: TRBV4-1
clone_size: NA
cdr3_aa: CASSQRLAGETQYF
cdr3_nt: TGCGCCAGCAGCCAACGACTAGCGGGAGAGACCCAGTACTTC

j_call: TRBJ2-5
d_call: TRBD2
cdr3_length: 17
v_call: TRBV10-3
clone_size: NA
cdr3_aa: CAISELAGSPVAETQYF
cdr3_nt: TGTGCCATCAGTGAACTAGCGGGTAGCCCAGTCGCCGAGACCCAGTACTTC

j_call: TRBJ2-7
d_call: TRBD1
cdr3_length: 14
v_call: TRBV6-5
clone_size: many
cdr3_aa: CASSYGTGAYEQYF
cdr3_nt: TGTGCCAGCAGTTACGGGACAGGGGCCTACGAGCAGTACTTC

j_call: TRBJ2-6
d_call: NA
cdr3_length: 12
v_call: TRBV7-9
clone_size: NA
cdr3_aa: CASRPGANVLTF
cdr3_nt: TGTGCCAGCCGACCCGGGGCCAACGTCCTGACTTTC

j_call: TRBJ2-7
d_call: TRBD2
cdr3_length: 15
v_call: TRBV11-2
clone_size: NA
cdr3_aa: CASSLMRTSRYEQHF
cdr3_nt: TGTGCCAGCAGCTTAATGCGGACTAGCAGATACGAGCAGCACTTC

j_call: TRBJ1-6
d_call: NA
cdr3_length: 11
v_call: TRBV20-1
clone_size: few
cdr3_aa: CSAFDTGHLHF
cdr3_nt: TGCAGTGCCTTCGACACAGGACACCTCCACTTT

j_call: TRBJ1-1
d_call: NA
cdr3_length: 12
v_call: TRBV10-3
clone_size: NA
cdr3_aa: CAISEYATEAFF
cdr3_nt: TGTGCCATCAGTGAGTATGCCACTGAAGCTTTCTTT

j_call: TRBJ1-6
d_call: NA
cdr3_length: 12
v_call: TRBV20-1
clone_size: few
cdr3_aa: CSAPNRNSPLHF
cdr3_nt: TGCAGTGCCCCGAACAGGAATTCACCCCTCCACTTT

j_call: TRBJ2-1
d_call: NA
cdr3_length: 11
v_call: TRBV29-1
clone_size: few
cdr3_aa: CSGSSYNEQFF
cdr3_nt: TGCAGCGGGAGCTCCTACAATGAGCAGTTCTTC

j_call: TRBJ1-1
d_call: NA
cdr3_length: 12
v_call: TRBV20-1
clone_size: many
cdr3_aa: CSARLLNTEAFF
cdr3_nt: TGCAGTGCTCGGCTTTTGAACACTGAAGCTTTCTTT

j_call: TRBJ2-2
d_call: NA
cdr3_length: 15
v_call: TRBV11-3
clone_size: NA
cdr3_aa: CASSLGSYQDGELFF
cdr3_nt: TGTGCCAGCAGCTTAGGCAGCTACCAGGACGGGGAGCTGTTTTTT

j_call: TRBJ2-5
d_call: NA
cdr3_length: 13
v_call: TRBV7-9
clone_size: NA
cdr3_aa: CASSQDGEQTQYF
cdr3_nt: TGTGCCAGCAGCCAAGATGGGGAACAGACCCAGTACTTC

j_call: TRBJ2-7
d_call: TRBD2
cdr3_length: 14
v_call: TRBV6-6
clone_size: many
cdr3_aa: CASSYQRDGGEQYF
cdr3_nt: TGTGCCAGCAGTTACCAGCGGGATGGGGGCGAGCAGTACTTC